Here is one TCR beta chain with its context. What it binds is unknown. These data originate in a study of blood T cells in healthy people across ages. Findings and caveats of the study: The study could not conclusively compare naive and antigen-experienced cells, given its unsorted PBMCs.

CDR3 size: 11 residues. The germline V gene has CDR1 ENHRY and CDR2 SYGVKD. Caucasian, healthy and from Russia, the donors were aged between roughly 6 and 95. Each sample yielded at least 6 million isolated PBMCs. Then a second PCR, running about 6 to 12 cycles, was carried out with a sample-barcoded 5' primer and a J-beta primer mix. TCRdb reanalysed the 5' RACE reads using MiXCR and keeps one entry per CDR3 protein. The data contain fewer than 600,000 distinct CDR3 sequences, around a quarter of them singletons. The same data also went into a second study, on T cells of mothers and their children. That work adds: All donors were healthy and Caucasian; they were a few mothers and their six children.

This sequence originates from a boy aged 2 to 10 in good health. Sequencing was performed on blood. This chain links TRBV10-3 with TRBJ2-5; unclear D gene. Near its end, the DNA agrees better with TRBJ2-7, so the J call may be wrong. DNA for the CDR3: TGTGCCATCAGTGACTCCTACGAGCAGTACTTC. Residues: CAISDSYEQYF.